Below, 8 T cell receptor beta chains from the same sample are listed, as sequenced in a study of blood T cell repertoires in COVID-19. TCRdb keeps only in-frame clones here, not all; method: immunoSEQ multiplex PCR. Of more than 20,000 clones listed, about 87% are singletons. Sequenced sample: peripheral blood. These receptors were collected from a human donor with active COVID-19. The donor label of this sample is uncertain.

The V gene is TRBV29-1, the J gene TRBJ2-3, with D possibly being TRBD1 (6 bases). The CDR3 is made up of 18 amino acids. Trimming removed 7 bases at V and 0 bases at J, with 26 bases between. Germline lookup yields CDR1 SQVTM and CDR2 ANQGSEA. In DNA form, the CDR3 reads TGCAGCGCTTCGGGGACACCGGATCCAACCGATAGCACAGATACGCAGTATTTT. Its protein product is CSASGTPDPTDSTDTQYF.

This clone was detected a few times. The rearrangement uses TRBV6-1 and TRBJ1-5, with D unclear. Trimming removed 3 bases from V and 1 base from J, with 7 bases in between. CDR3 length equals 14 residues. Germline V CDR1 and CDR2: MNHNS, SASEGT. In nucleotides, the CDR3 is TGTGCCAGCAGTGATGGGCACAGCAATCAGCCCCAGCATTTT. This encodes CASSDGHSNQPQHF.

The chain is built from TRBV5-6 and TRBJ1-2, with a tentative D call TRBD1 (5 bases). CDR1 and CDR2 (germline): SGHDT, YYEEEE. The CDR3 is 13 residues long. Trimming shortened V by 5 bases and J by 4 bases, and 12 bases separated the two germline ends. Here the CDR3 DNA reads TGTGCCAGCAGTTTGACAGATTCCTATGGCTACACCTTC. Translation: CASSLTDSYGYTF.

The rearrangement links TRBV3-1 (or the pseudogene TRBV3-2) to TRBJ1-2; 12 bases fit TRBD1. Unmatched junction bases numbered 9, after V lost 5 bases and J lost 8 bases. Germline values: CDR1 LGHDT, CDR2 YNNKEL (reference sequence). The CDR3 spans 15 residues. The CDR3 protein is CASSARDRGPRGYTF. For the CDR3, the DNA is TGTGCCAGCAGCGCCCGGGACAGGGGGCCTCGGGGCTACACCTTC.

V and J are TRBV2 and TRBJ1-4; TRBD1 might be the D (5 bases). This CDR3 is 12 amino acids long. The germline V gene encodes CDR1 SNHLY and CDR2 FYNNEI. Deletions cut 6 bases from V and 5 bases from J, with 7 bases between. The CDR3 spells CASRGRNEKLFF. CDR3 bases: TGTGCCAGCAGGGGGCGGAATGAAAAACTGTTTTTT.

V usage is TRBV19 and J usage is TRBJ2-7, with TRBD1 matching 8 bases. Germline assignment: CDR1 LNHDA and CDR2 SQIVND (reference sequence). With V trimmed by 6 bases and J by 6 bases, 7 bases remained unmatched. This CDR3 comprises 13 residues. CDR3: CASRGDRRGEQYF. CDR3 nucleotides: TGTGCCAGTAGGGGGGACAGGAGGGGCGAGCAGTACTTC.

This clone was picked up one time. The rearrangement joins TRBV5-6 to TRBJ2-3, with 7 positions matching TRBD2. The V gene end was trimmed by 1 base and the J gene end by 3 bases; junction bases not matched to a gene: 8. Germline V CDR1 and CDR2: SGHDT, YYEEEE. The CDR3 loop spans 16 amino acids. CDR3 protein: CASSLIGGGGTDTQYF. Written as DNA, the CDR3 is TGTGCCAGCAGCTTGATCGGCGGGGGAGGAACAGATACGCAGTATTTT.

The genes are TRBV7-8 and TRBJ2-3; the D gene is possibly TRBD2 (7 bases). V lost 2 bases to trimming and J lost 1 base, with 13 bases between them. The CDR3 has 16 amino acids. CDR1 and CDR2 from the germline V gene are SGHVS and FQNEAQ. CDR3 amino acids: CASSLPGEGGTDTQYF. The CDR3, as DNA: TGTGCCAGCAGCTTACCCGGGGAGGGGGGCACAGATACGCAGTATTTT.